This TCR beta chain was documented in a study of blood T cells in healthy people across ages. The authors ran a second PCR of about 6 to 11 cycles using a sample-barcoded 5' primer and a J-beta primer mix. In TCRdb, the 5' RACE reads were re-called with MiXCR into one record per CDR3 protein. The sample records 500,000 to 700,000 distinct CDR3 sequences, roughly 30% being singletons. This clonotype was counted ten times or more. The sample comprised blood. The sequence derives from an elderly woman in good health.

In DNA, the CDR3 is TGTGCCAGCAGTTACTCGTGGGACAGGGGACAAAACACTGAAGCTTTCTTT. Encoded protein: CASSYSWDRGQNTEAFF. V is TRBV6-6 and J is TRBJ1-1, with 10 nucleotides matching TRBD1. Trimming cost V 0 bases and J 2 bases; bases outside gene matches: 6. The CDR3 sequence is 17 residues long. Per germline, CDR1 MNHNY and CDR2 SVGAGI (reference sequence).